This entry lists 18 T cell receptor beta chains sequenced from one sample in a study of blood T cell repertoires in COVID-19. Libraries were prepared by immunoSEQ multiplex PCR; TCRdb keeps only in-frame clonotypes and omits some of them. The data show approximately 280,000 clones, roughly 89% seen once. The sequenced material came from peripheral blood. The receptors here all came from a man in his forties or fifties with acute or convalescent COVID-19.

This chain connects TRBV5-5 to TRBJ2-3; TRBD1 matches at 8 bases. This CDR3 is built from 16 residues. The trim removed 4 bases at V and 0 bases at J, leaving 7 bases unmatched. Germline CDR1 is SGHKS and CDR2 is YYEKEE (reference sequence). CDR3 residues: CASSPTGVTSTDTQYF. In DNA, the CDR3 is TGTGCCAGCAGCCCGACAGGGGTTACTAGCACAGATACGCAGTATTTT.

The CDR3 region has the DNA TGTGCCAGCAGGGAGATGTGGGATACGCAGTATTTT. Protein sequence: CASREMWDTQYF. The chain employs TRBV25-1 and TRBJ2-3; D ambiguous. Germline assignment: CDR1 MGHDK and CDR2 SYGVNS. This CDR3 spans 12 amino acids. The germline V and J ends were trimmed by 6 bases and 6 bases, with 10 bases remaining between them.

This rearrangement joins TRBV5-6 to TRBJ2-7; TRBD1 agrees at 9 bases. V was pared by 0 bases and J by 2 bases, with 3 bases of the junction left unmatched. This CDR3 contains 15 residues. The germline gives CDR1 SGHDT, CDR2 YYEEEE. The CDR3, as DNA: TGTGCCAGCAGCTTGGTGACAGGGGGAACCTACGAGCAGTACTTC. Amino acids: CASSLVTGGTYEQYF.

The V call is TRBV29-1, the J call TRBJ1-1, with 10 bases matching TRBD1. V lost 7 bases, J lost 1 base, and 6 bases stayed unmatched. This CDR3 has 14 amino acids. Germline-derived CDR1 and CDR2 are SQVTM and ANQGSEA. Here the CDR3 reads CSARQGASNTEAFF. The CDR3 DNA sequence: TGCAGCGCCCGACAGGGGGCCTCGAACACTGAAGCTTTCTTT. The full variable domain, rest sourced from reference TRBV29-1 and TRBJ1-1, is SAVISQKPSRDICQRGTSLTIQCQVDSQVTMMFWYRQQPGQSLTLIATANQGSEATYESGFVIDKFPISRPNLTFSTLTVSNMSPEDSSIYLCSARQGASNTEAFFGQGTRLTVV.

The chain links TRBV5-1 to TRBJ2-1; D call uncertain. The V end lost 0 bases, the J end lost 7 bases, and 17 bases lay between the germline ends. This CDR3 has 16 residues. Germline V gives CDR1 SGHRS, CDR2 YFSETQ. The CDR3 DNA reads TGCGCCAGCAGCTTGGTATCCGGGTCCGAAAGGAATGAGCAGTTCTTC. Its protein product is CASSLVSGSERNEQFF.

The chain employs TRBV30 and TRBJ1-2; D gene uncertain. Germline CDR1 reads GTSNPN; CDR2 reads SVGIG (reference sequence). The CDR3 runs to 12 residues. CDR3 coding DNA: TGTGCTCGAGCGGAAGGGAGCTATGGCTACACCTTC. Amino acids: CARAEGSYGYTF.

CDR3 DNA sequence: TGTGCCAGCAGATTACAGGGGGTAGGTGGTGGCTACACCTTC. It is translated as CASRLQGVGGGYTF. The chain couples TRBV28 to TRBJ1-2; 8 bases match TRBD1. CDR1 and CDR2 (germline): MDHEN, SYDVKM. The CDR3 sequence is 14 residues long. V lost 6 bases and J lost 7; bases outside the gene matches: 10.

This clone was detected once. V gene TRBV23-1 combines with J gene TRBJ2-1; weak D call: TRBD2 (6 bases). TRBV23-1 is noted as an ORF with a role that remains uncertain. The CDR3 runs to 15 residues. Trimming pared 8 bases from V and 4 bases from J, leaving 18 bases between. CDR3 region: CASPRGRGAYNEQFF. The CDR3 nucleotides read TGCGCCAGCCCCCGAGGGCGGGGAGCTTACAATGAGCAGTTCTTC.

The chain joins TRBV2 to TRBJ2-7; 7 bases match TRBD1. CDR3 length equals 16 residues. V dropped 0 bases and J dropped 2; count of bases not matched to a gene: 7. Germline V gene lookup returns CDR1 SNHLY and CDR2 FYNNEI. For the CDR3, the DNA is TGTGCCAGCAGTGAAGCGGGAAGGGGGCTCCCCTACGAGCAGTACTTC. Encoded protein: CASSEAGRGLPYEQYF.

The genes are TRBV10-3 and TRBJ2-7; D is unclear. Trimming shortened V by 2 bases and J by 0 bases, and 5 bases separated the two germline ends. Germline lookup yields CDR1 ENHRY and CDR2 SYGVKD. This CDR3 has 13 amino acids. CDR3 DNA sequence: TGTGCCATCAGTGAGACAGACTCCTACGAGCAGTACTTC. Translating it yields CAISETDSYEQYF.

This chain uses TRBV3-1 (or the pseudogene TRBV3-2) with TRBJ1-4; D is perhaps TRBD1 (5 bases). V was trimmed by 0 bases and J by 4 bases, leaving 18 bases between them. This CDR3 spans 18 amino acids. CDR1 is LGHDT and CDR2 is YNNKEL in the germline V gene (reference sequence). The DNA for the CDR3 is TGTGCCAGCAGCCAAGAGTGGGGCGCACCTAGAGGTAATGAAAAACTGTTTTTT. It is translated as CASSQEWGAPRGNEKLFF.

The CDR3 DNA reads as TGTGCCAGCAGCTTAGGACTTAGTTACGAGCAGTACTTC. It codes for CASSLGLSYEQYF. The chain joins TRBV7-2 to TRBJ2-7; unclear D gene. The CDR3 length is 13 residues. The germline V and J ends were trimmed by 1 base and 4 bases, with 8 bases remaining between them. Germline V gene lookup returns CDR1 SGHTA and CDR2 FQGNSA. The variable domain in full, with the rest retrieved from reference TRBV7-2 and TRBJ2-7, is GAGVSQSPSNKVTEKGKDVELRCDPISGHTALYWYRQSLGQGLEFLIYFQGNSAPDKSGLPSDRFSAERTGGSVSTLTIQRTQQEDSAVYLCASSLGLSYEQYFGPGTRLTVT.

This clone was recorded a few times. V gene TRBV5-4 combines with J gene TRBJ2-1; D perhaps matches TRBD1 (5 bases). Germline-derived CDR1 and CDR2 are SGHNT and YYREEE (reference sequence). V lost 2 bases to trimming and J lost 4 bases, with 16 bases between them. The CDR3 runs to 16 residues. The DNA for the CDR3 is TGTGCCAGCAGCTTTTCCGTCCTCAGGGATTACAATGAGCAGTTCTTC. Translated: CASSFSVLRDYNEQFF.

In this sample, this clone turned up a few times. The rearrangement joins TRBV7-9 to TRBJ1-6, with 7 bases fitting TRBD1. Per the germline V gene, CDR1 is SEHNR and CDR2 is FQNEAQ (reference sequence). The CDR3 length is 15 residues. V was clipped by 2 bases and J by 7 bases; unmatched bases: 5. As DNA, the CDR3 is TGTGCCAGCAGCTTATACGACAGGGTAAATTCACCCCTCCACTTT. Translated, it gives CASSLYDRVNSPLHF.

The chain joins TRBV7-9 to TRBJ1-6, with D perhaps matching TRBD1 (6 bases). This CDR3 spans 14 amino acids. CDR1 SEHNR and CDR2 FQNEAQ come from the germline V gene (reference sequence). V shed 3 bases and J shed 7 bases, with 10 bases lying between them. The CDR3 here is CASSFTGFNSPLHF. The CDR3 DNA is TGTGCCAGCAGCTTTACAGGGTTCAATTCACCCCTCCACTTT.

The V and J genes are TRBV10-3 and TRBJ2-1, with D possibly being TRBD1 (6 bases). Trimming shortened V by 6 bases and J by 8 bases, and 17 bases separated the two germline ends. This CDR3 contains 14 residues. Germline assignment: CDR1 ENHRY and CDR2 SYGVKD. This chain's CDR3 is CAIRQGFGVDEQFF. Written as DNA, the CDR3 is TGTGCCATCAGACAGGGTTTTGGGGTCGATGAGCAGTTCTTC.

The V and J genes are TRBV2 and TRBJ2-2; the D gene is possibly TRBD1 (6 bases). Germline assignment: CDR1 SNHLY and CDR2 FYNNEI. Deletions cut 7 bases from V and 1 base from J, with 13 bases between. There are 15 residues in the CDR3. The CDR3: CASKPGTMNTGELFF. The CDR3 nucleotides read TGTGCCAGCAAGCCCGGGACAATGAACACCGGGGAGCTGTTTTTT.

The CDR3 protein is CASTPGTGLDTEAFF. The DNA of the CDR3 is TGCGCCAGCACCCCGGGGACAGGTCTTGACACTGAAGCTTTCTTT. V gene TRBV5-1 combines with J gene TRBJ1-1; 8 bases fit TRBD1. V lost 6 bases to trimming and J lost 3 bases; unmatched junction nucleotides: 10. The germline CDR1 and CDR2 sequences are SGHRS and YFSETQ. The CDR3 is 15 residues long.